The clone carrying this T cell receptor (beta chain) was seen at least ten times. Its antigen is currently unknown. Compared with germline, one end of the junction differs, possibly owing to a read error. One entry per CDR3 protein results from TCRdb running MiXCR on the 5' RACE reads. The sample comprises 30,000 to 50,000 distinct CDR3 sequences, roughly 6.9% of which are singletons, and approximately 5.4% rests with the top ten. Healthy control participants comprised blood bank volunteers in Maryland, USA. This sample is drawn from a study of neurological immune-mediated disorders. Findings of the study overall: The expanded clones of different subjects shared no CDR3 amino acid sequences (suggesting private repertoires in all groups).

The CDR3 runs to 11 residues. This chain joins TRBV12-3 or TRBV12-4 and TRBJ2-7; possible D gene TRBD1, 6 bases. Sequenced sample: CD4+ T cells from blood. The TCR was taken from a man aged 50 to 59 in good health. The CDR3 DNA is TGTGCCAGCAGGGGGACCGCCTGGGGGCACTTC. It specifies CASRGTAWGHF.